Listed below are T cell receptor beta chains from one sample, sequenced in a study of CD8 T cells in ankylosing spondylitis. Each CDR3 protein gets one entry after TCRdb re-called the 5' RACE reads with MiXCR. The data show 220,000 or so distinct CDR3 sequences, about 10% seen once. Specimen: blood, either unsorted or a sorted T cell fraction (not recorded which). Receptor source: a male donor with ankylosing spondylitis or in good health (not recorded which). CDR3s include the opening cysteine and the closing phenylalanine or tryptophan. The D gene is left open where the match is weak. Clone size is shown for a subset of rows, as once, few, many or a class of expanded clone.

>TRBJ2-1|few|TRBV20-1|NA
TGCAGTGCCGACGAGGGGAGTCCCGCCACGGAGCAGTTCTTC
CSADEGSPATEQFF
>TRBJ2-7|many|TRBV24-1|NA
TGTGCCACCAGTGACCAGACAGGGGAGGGCTACGAGCAGTACTTC
CATSDQTGEGYEQYF
>TRBJ1-1|many|TRBV3-1|NA
TGTGCCAGCAGCCAAGAAGATCGGGGGCGTTTGAACACTGAAGCTTTCTTT
CASSQEDRGRLNTEAFF
>TRBJ1-1|many|TRBV20-1|NA
TGCAGTGCTAGACAGGGGACGGACACTGAAGCTTTCTTT
CSARQGTDTEAFF
>TRBJ1-1|many|TRBV5-1|NA
TGCGCCAGCAGCTTGGGACAGGATGGAAGAGGGAACACTGAAGCTTTCTTT
CASSLGQDGRGNTEAFF
>TRBJ1-4|many|TRBV5-1|TRBD1
TGCGCCAGCAGCTACGGGACAGGGAATGAAAAACTGTTTTTT
CASSYGTGNEKLFF
>TRBJ1-6|many|TRBV5-1|TRBD1
TGCGCCAGCAGCGTGGAGGGACAGGGGGATTCACCCCTCCACTTT
CASSVEGQGDSPLHF
>TRBJ2-1|many|TRBV6-2/TRBV6-3|TRBD2
TGTGCCAGCAGCCACCGGACTAGCGGTACATCCTACAATGAGCAGTTCTTC
CASSHRTSGTSYNEQFF
>TRBJ1-4|many|TRBV7-2|NA
TGTGCCAGCAGCCCCTCGGGGAATAATGAAAAACTGTTTTTT
CASSPSGNNEKLFF
>TRBJ2-1|NA|TRBV2|NA
TGTGCCAGCAGTGACCACAATGAGCAGTTCTTC
CASSDHNEQFF
>TRBJ2-2|many|TRBV7-3|NA
TGTGCCAGCAGCTCAGACATTGCGAACACCGGGGAGCTGTTTTTT
CASSSDIANTGELFF
>TRBJ1-2|few|TRBV12-3/TRBV12-4|NA
TGTGCCAGCACCCCGGGGGGTCAGGGCAACTATGGCTACACCTTC
CASTPGGQGNYGYTF
>TRBJ1-2|few|TRBV20-1|TRBD1
TGCAGTGCTAGTCTAGGAAGCCCACAGGGGGGTCATGGCTACACCTTC
CSASLGSPQGGHGYTF
>TRBJ1-1|many|TRBV29-1|NA
TGCAGCGTCCAGGGTGCTGAAGCTTTCTTT
CSVQGAEAFF
>TRBJ2-3|few|TRBV7-2|TRBD2
TGTGCCAGCAGCCCATTGGGGGGGATGTCATCTGATACGCAGTATTTT
CASSPLGGMSSDTQYF
>TRBJ1-2|many|TRBV3-1|NA
TGTGCCAGCAGCCAAGATAGGACGGCGGGTGGCTACACCTTC
CASSQDRTAGGYTF
>TRBJ1-2|many|TRBV5-1|NA
TGCGCCAGCAGCCCTGGGGACTCTCGGGGAGGTGGCTACACCTTC
CASSPGDSRGGGYTF